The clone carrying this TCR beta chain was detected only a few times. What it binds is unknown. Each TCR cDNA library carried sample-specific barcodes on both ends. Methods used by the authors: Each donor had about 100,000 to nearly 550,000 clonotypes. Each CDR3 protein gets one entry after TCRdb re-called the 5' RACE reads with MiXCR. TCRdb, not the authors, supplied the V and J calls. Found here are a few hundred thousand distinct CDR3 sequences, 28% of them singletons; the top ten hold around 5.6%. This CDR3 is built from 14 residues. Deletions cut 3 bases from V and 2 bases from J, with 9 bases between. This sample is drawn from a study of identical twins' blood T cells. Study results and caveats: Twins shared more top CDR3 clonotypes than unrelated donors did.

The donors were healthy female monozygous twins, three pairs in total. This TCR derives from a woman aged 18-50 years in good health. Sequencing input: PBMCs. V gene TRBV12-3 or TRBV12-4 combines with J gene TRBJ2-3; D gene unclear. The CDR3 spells CASSLALITDTQYF. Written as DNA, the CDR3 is TGTGCCAGCAGTTTGGCGCTTATCACAGATACGCAGTATTTT.